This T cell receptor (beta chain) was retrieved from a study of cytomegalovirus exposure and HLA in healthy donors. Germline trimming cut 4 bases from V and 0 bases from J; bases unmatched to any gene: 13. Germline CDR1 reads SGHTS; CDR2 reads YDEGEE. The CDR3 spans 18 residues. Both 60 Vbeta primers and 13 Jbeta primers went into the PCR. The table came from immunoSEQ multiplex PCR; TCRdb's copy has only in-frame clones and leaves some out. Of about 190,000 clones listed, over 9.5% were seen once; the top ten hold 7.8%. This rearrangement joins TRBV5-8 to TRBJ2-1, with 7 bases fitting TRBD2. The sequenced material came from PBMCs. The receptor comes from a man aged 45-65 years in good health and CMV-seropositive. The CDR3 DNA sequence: TGTGCCAGCAGCCCGGGCGGGACTACTTCTAGCTCCTACAATGAGCAGTTCTTC. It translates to CASSPGGTTSSSYNEQFF.